The 5 T cell receptor beta chains given below trace back to one sample, sequenced in a study of T cells in Graves' hyperthyroidism and ophthalmopathy. TCR beta CDR3 regions were amplified from RNA transcripts. The HTBI primer set was used in a first-round RT-PCR of the TCR CDR3. Each CDR3 protein gets one entry after TCRdb re-called the multiplex PCR reads with MiXCR. Of a few hundred thousand distinct CDR3 sequences in the sample, roughly 13% were seen once. The sequenced sample was blood. The receptors were sampled from a woman between 40 and 55 years old with Graves' ophthalmopathy.

This clonotype was observed many times. CDR3 nucleotide sequence: TGTGCCAGCAGTAAGCTCAGGCAAGAGACCCAGTACTTC. The encoded protein is CASSKLRQETQYF. The V call is TRBV2, the J call TRBJ2-5; D call uncertain. The CDR3 extends over 13 amino acids. Germline V CDR1 and CDR2: SNHLY, FYNNEI. V gave up 5 bases and J gave up 2 bases, with 9 bases separating them.

In this sample, this clonotype turned up many times. The chain links TRBV6-5 to TRBJ2-1; 8 nucleotides line up with TRBD2. J gave up 5 bases and V 1 base, and 10 bases lay outside the gene matches. The CDR3 runs 17 residues. Germline V gene sequence: CDR1 MNHEY, CDR2 SVGAGI. DNA of the CDR3: TGTGCCAGCAGTTACTTCCAAGGGGTAGCGGGGCACAATGAGCAGTTCTTC. Translating it yields CASSYFQGVAGHNEQFF.

This clonotype has a count of ten or more. The genes are TRBV6-1 and TRBJ2-1, with TRBD2 matching 14 bases. Germline V gene sequence: CDR1 MNHNS, CDR2 SASEGT. The CDR3 extends over 15 amino acids. The V segment lost 8 bases and the J segment 5 bases; nucleotides outside the gene matches: 5. The CDR3 sequence is CASGTSGRGNNEQFF. Here the CDR3 DNA reads TGTGCCAGCGGGACTAGCGGGAGAGGAAACAATGAGCAGTTCTTC.

This clonotype showed up just a few times. This sequence joins TRBV5-4 and TRBJ1-2; perhaps TRBD1 as D (6 bases). V was trimmed by 2 bases and J by 6 bases, leaving 17 bases between them. CDR3 length: 15 residues. The germline gives CDR1 SGHNT, CDR2 YYREEE (reference sequence). Here the CDR3 reads CASSFGTPGRNGYTF. The DNA for the CDR3 is TGTGCCAGCAGCTTTGGGACACCTGGTCGAAATGGCTACACCTTC.

This clonotype was counted only a few times. J is TRBJ2-5 and V is TRBV3-1, with D unresolved. Trimming took 4 bases from V and 0 from J, leaving 12 bases between them. This CDR3 contains 15 residues. CDR1 is LGHDT and CDR2 is YNNKEL in the germline V gene (reference sequence). DNA of the CDR3: TGTGCCAGCAGCCCAGCGCGCCCTTACCAAGAGACCCAGTACTTC. The encoded protein is CASSPARPYQETQYF.